One and the same sample provided the 8 T cell receptor beta chains below, sequenced in a study of cytomegalovirus exposure and HLA in healthy donors. Primers included in the PCR were 60 Vbeta and 13 Jbeta primers. Clones were sequenced by immunoSEQ multiplex PCR, and TCRdb holds only the in-frame ones, with some missing. The sample lists 160,000 or so clones, approximately 72% occurring once. Sequenced: PBMCs. Every receptor here comes from a female donor in good health and CMV-seronegative.

This clone was counted between two and nine times. J is TRBJ1-1 and V is TRBV7-8; 8 bases align to TRBD1. This CDR3 comprises 13 residues. Germline trimming cut 5 bases from V and 6 bases from J; bases unmatched to any gene: 5. Germline V gene sequence: CDR1 SGHVS, CDR2 FQNEAQ. Here the CDR3 reads CASSTRTGSEAFF. The DNA of the CDR3 is TGTGCCAGCAGCACCCGGACAGGGTCTGAAGCTTTCTTT. Looking up the rest from reference TRBV7-8 and TRBJ1-1 gives the full variable domain: GAGVSQSPRYKVAKRGQDVALRCDPISGHVSLFWYQQALGQGPEFLTYFQNEAQLDKSGLPSDRFFAERPEGSVSTLKIQRTQQEDSAVYLCASSTRTGSEAFFGQGTRLTVV.

The CDR3 DNA sequence: TGTGCCTGGAAACCGGTGTCAAACTATGGCTACACCTTC. The encoded protein is CAWKPVSNYGYTF. This chain connects TRBV30 to TRBJ1-2; unclear D gene. V was pared by 4 bases and J by 2 bases, with 11 bases between. This CDR3 is built from 13 residues. Germline assignment: CDR1 GTSNPN and CDR2 SVGIG (reference sequence).

The gene calls are TRBV25-1 and TRBJ2-5; maybe TRBD1 (6 bases). The DNA end is a closer match to TRBJ2-7, so the J assignment may be wrong. This CDR3 has 14 amino acids. The germline gives CDR1 MGHDK, CDR2 SYGVNS. The CDR3 bases are TGTGCCAGCAGTGCTGGGGCAGGGGACCACGAGCAGTACTTC. Protein product: CASSAGAGDHEQYF.

This clone was seen a handful of times. The rearrangement joins TRBV2 to TRBJ2-1, with 10 bases fitting TRBD2. V lost 5 bases and J lost 8; bases outside the gene matches: 9. The CDR3 contains 15 residues. The germline V gene encodes CDR1 SNHLY and CDR2 FYNNEI. Here the CDR3 reads CASSRTSGKVHEQFF. CDR3 coding DNA: TGTGCCAGCAGTCGAACTAGCGGGAAGGTCCATGAGCAGTTCTTC.

The J gene is TRBJ2-7, the V gene TRBV21-1; the D segment call TRBD2 is taken from the table without a DNA check. TRBV21-1 is noted as a pseudogene. CDR3 size: 17 residues. The CDR3 loop is CASSKERDRGYGNEQYF. CDR3 nucleotides: TGTGCCAGCAGCAAAGAAAGGGACCGGGGGTATGGGAACGAGCAGTACTTC.

The chain recombines TRBV27 with TRBJ2-7; tentative D call: TRBD1 (6 bases). Looked up from germline, CDR1 is MNHEY and CDR2 is SMNVEV (reference sequence). This CDR3 contains 16 residues. V was trimmed by 6 bases and J by 1 base, leaving 19 bases between them. CDR3 in DNA: TGTGCCAGCAGGATCCGCGAGGGCAGGGGATCCTACGAGCAGTACTTC. It translates to CASRIREGRGSYEQYF.

This chain uses TRBV11-2 with TRBJ1-1; D is possibly TRBD1 (5 bases). Per the germline V gene, CDR1 is SGHAT and CDR2 is FQNNGV. Trimming left V 6 bases short and J 6 bases short, with 29 bases between. The CDR3 is 18 residues long. CDR3: CASRNNGGDPNGGPEAFF. CDR3 bases: TGTGCCAGCAGGAACAACGGCGGGGACCCCAACGGTGGCCCTGAAGCTTTCTTT.

The rearrangement uses TRBV4-3 and TRBJ2-1; D not certain. Germline values: CDR1 LGHNA, CDR2 YSLEER. The CDR3 contains 14 residues. V was pared by 4 bases and J by 9 bases, with 16 bases between. The CDR3 DNA reads TGCGCCAGCAGCCCCCCCTCGTACCCTAGTGAGCAGTTCTTC. Its protein is CASSPPSYPSEQFF.